The 21 T cell receptor beta chains in this list originate from one sample, sequenced in a study of T cell changes during pregnancy in multiple sclerosis. Assay used: immunoSEQ multiplex PCR; TCRdb lists only in-frame clones, some missing. The sample shows some 40,000 clones, approximately 94% of them seen only once. This sample comprised CD4+ T cells from peripheral blood mononuclear cells, obtained after pregnancy. These receptors were obtained from a female donor with multiple sclerosis, enrolled in a pregnancy study.

The chain couples TRBV6-5 to TRBJ2-2; no firm D call. The CDR3 is 14 amino acids. V was cut by 0 bases and J by 1 base, with 3 bases left in between. CDR1 is MNHEY and CDR2 is SVGAGI in the germline V gene. In DNA form, the CDR3 reads TGTGCCAGCAGTTACTCCTTGAACACCGGGGAGCTGTTTTTT. It encodes CASSYSLNTGELFF.

The chain combines TRBV9 with TRBJ2-5; D possibly corresponds to TRBD2 (5 bases). Germline V gene data show CDR1 as SGDLS and CDR2 as YYNGEE. The CDR3 runs 13 residues. V lost 3 bases, J lost 8 bases, and 14 bases lay in between. The CDR3 spells CASSGLSEGTQYF. DNA for the CDR3: TGTGCCAGCAGCGGACTCTCAGAGGGAACCCAGTACTTC.

This chain connects TRBV5-1 to TRBJ2-1, with 9 bases aligning to TRBD2. V lost 0 bases and J lost 7; bases outside the gene matches: 8. CDR3 length equals 16 residues. Germline loops: CDR1 SGHRS, CDR2 YFSETQ. The chain's CDR3 is CASSLDPSGVGNEQFF. As DNA, the CDR3 is TGCGCCAGCAGCTTGGATCCTAGCGGGGTTGGTAATGAGCAGTTCTTC.

The chain is built from TRBV7-9 and TRBJ1-1; D unclear. The CDR3 has 16 residues. V dropped 0 bases and J dropped 0 bases, with 11 bases sitting between them. Per the germline V gene, CDR1 is SEHNR and CDR2 is FQNEAQ (reference sequence). The DNA for the CDR3 is TGTGCCAGCAGCTTAGCGCTGGCAGGTGTGAACACTGAAGCTTTCTTT. It translates to CASSLALAGVNTEAFF.

This chain links TRBV5-1 with TRBJ1-1, with a tentative D call TRBD1 (5 bases). Germline V lookup: CDR1 SGHRS, CDR2 YFSETQ. The CDR3 is 14 amino acids. Trimming stripped 3 bases from V and 0 bases from J, with 9 bases between. CDR3 region: CASSSLTVNTEAFF. DNA for the CDR3: TGCGCCAGCAGCTCACTGACAGTGAACACTGAAGCTTTCTTT.

The CDR3 nucleotides read TGTGCCAGCAGCAAAGCTCCCAGGGTTAGGAACACTGAAGCTTTCTTT. Translation gives CASSKAPRVRNTEAFF. J is TRBJ1-1 and V is TRBV21-1; the table's D call, TRBD1, has no DNA check behind it. TRBV21-1 is reported as a pseudogene. The CDR3 covers 16 residues.

Concerning this clone: One junction end disagrees with the germline gene, perhaps due to a read error. V is TRBV7-7 and J is TRBJ2-5, with 8 bases that match TRBD2. The CDR3 consists of 14 residues. The germline V gene encodes CDR1 SSHAT and CDR2 FNYEAQ (reference sequence). Here the CDR3 DNA reads TGTGCTAGCAGCCCCGGACTAGCCCGGGAGACCCAGTACTTC. This codes for CASSPGLARETQYF.

The count of this clone is one. This rearrangement joins TRBV7-3 to TRBJ1-1, with D perhaps matching TRBD1 (6 bases). V was pared by 5 bases and J by 8 bases, with 12 bases between. The CDR3 is 12 amino acids. The germline CDR1 and CDR2 sequences are SGHTA and FQGTGA. The CDR3 DNA reads as TGTGCCAGCAGCGCCCCGGGACAAGAAGCTTTCTTT. Protein sequence: CASSAPGQEAFF.

This chain joins TRBV30 and TRBJ1-2; no clear D. The CDR3 is made up of 11 amino acids. Deletions cut 0 bases from V and 8 bases from J, with 7 bases between. Germline V gene lookup returns CDR1 GTSNPN and CDR2 SVGIG (reference sequence). The CDR3 DNA reads as TGTGCCTGGAGTGTAATCCGGGGCTACACCTTC. The encoded protein is CAWSVIRGYTF.

The chain links TRBV9 to TRBJ2-5, with D perhaps TRBD1 (5 bases). The CDR3 loop spans 17 amino acids. CDR1 and CDR2 (germline): SGDLS, YYNGEE. V lost 0 bases, J lost 2 bases, and 17 bases lay in between. CDR3 bases: TGTGCCAGCAGCGTAGGTCCACGAACCTCAGGGCAAGAGACCCAGTACTTC. Translating it yields CASSVGPRTSGQETQYF.

The sample holds one count of this clone. The chain employs TRBV6-5 and TRBJ2-3; 11 bases line up with TRBD2. In germline, CDR1 is MNHEY, CDR2 SVGAGI. V trimming: 5 bases; J trimming: 1 base; junction bases outside the gene matches: 2. The CDR3 contains 15 residues. CDR3 in amino acids: CASSRTSGRTDTQYF. CDR3 nucleotides: TGTGCCAGCAGTCGGACTAGCGGGCGCACAGATACGCAGTATTTT.

The genes are TRBV19 and TRBJ2-2; D gene ambiguous. This CDR3 region has 15 residues. The V end was cut by 5 bases, the J end by 4 bases, with 14 bases between. Germline loops: CDR1 LNHDA, CDR2 SQIVND (reference sequence). The CDR3 sequence: CASSSRALVTGELFF. CDR3 coding DNA: TGTGCCAGTAGTTCTCGCGCGTTAGTCACCGGGGAGCTGTTTTTT.

The chain couples TRBV14 to TRBJ2-1, with 7 bases that match TRBD2. The CDR3 runs 15 residues. Germline CDR1 reads SGHDN; CDR2 reads FVKESK. V was pared by 4 bases and J by 2 bases, with 5 bases of the junction left unmatched. The CDR3 reads CASSPFGLAYNEQFF. CDR3 sequence (DNA): TGTGCCAGCAGCCCTTTTGGACTAGCCTACAATGAGCAGTTCTTC.

This clone was recorded only once. The chain couples TRBV29-1 to TRBJ2-3; unclear D gene. Per the germline V gene, CDR1 is SQVTM and CDR2 is ANQGSEA. This CDR3 has 12 amino acids. V was trimmed by 6 bases and J by 3 bases, leaving 10 bases between them. CDR3 in amino acids: CSVEATTDTQYF. CDR3 in DNA: TGCAGCGTAGAGGCCACTACAGATACGCAGTATTTT.

V and J are TRBV5-4 and TRBJ2-3; 7 positions match TRBD2. Germline loops: CDR1 SGHNT, CDR2 YYREEE (reference sequence). Trimming removed 4 bases from V and 5 bases from J; junction bases left unmatched: 10. The CDR3 is 15 amino acids. CDR3 protein: CASSQQGRAGDTQYF. Here the CDR3 DNA reads TGTGCCAGCAGCCAACAAGGGAGGGCCGGAGATACGCAGTATTTT.

Only a few counts were recorded for this clone. The rearrangement links TRBV2 to TRBJ2-7; D perhaps matches TRBD1 (5 bases). CDR1 and CDR2 (germline): SNHLY, FYNNEI. The CDR3 sequence is 11 residues long. The V end lost 6 bases, the J end lost 7 bases, and 10 bases lay between the germline ends. The CDR3 protein is CASRAQGEQYF. The CDR3 region has the DNA TGTGCCAGCAGGGCCCAGGGAGAGCAGTACTTC.

The rearrangement joins TRBV6-5 to TRBJ1-5; a possible D gene is TRBD1 (6 bases). CDR1 is MNHEY and CDR2 is SVGAGI in the germline V gene. Trimming stripped 4 bases from V and 1 base from J, with 11 bases between. CDR3 length equals 15 residues. CDR3 in amino acids: CASSLVRGSNQPQHF. The CDR3 nucleotides read TGTGCCAGCAGTTTGGTCAGGGGAAGCAATCAGCCCCAGCATTTT.

This clone has only one observation. V gene TRBV6-4 combines with J gene TRBJ1-1; a possible D gene is TRBD1 (5 bases). This CDR3 contains 15 residues. Germline-derived CDR1 and CDR2 are MRHNA and SNTAGT. V was trimmed by 6 bases and J by 0 bases, leaving 14 bases between them. CDR3 amino acids: CASRVEGVLNTEAFF. The CDR3 DNA reads TGTGCCAGCAGGGTGGAAGGGGTATTGAACACTGAAGCTTTCTTT.

The chain uses TRBV11-2 and TRBJ2-2; TRBD2 matches 7 bases. J gave up 1 base and V 5 bases, and 7 bases lay outside the gene matches. The germline V gene encodes CDR1 SGHAT and CDR2 FQNNGV. The CDR3 covers 16 residues. This CDR3 is CASSPLSGKNTGELFF. The CDR3 nucleotides are TGTGCCAGCAGCCCCCTGAGCGGGAAGAACACCGGGGAGCTGTTTTTT.

The chain has TRBV30 and TRBJ2-7; 8 nucleotides match TRBD2. The CDR3 totals 13 residues. Unmatched junction bases numbered 5, after V lost 2 bases and J lost 5 bases. Per the germline V gene, CDR1 is GTSNPN and CDR2 is SVGIG (reference sequence). The CDR3 reads CAWSPSGYNEQYF. For the CDR3, the DNA is TGTGCCTGGAGTCCTAGCGGGTACAACGAGCAGTACTTC.

The V and J genes are TRBV30 and TRBJ1-6; TRBD1 might be the D (6 bases). Trimming shortened V by 3 bases and J by 10 bases, and 13 bases separated the two germline ends. The germline V gene has CDR1 GTSNPN and CDR2 SVGIG (reference sequence). This CDR3 has 13 amino acids. CDR3: CAWREGTYSPLHF. The DNA for the CDR3 is TGTGCCTGGAGGGAAGGGACATACTCACCCCTCCACTTT.